This paragraph covers one T cell receptor (beta chain) sequence. Reverse transcription of all isolated RNA meant that expressed TCRB transcripts were sequenced. Sequencing was performed with immunoSEQ multiplex PCR; in TCRdb, only in-frame clones are kept and a portion is missing. The sample yields around 400,000 clones, approximately 12% seen once. The sample is drawn from a study of beta chain features in type 1 diabetes. The V end was cut by 7 bases, the J end by 8 bases, with 15 bases between. CDR1 is MNHEY and CDR2 is SVGAGI in the germline V gene. The CDR3 spans 13 residues. This receptor was obtained from a man between 18 and 35 years old in good health. The genes are TRBV6-5 and TRBJ2-1; D perhaps matches TRBD1 (6 bases). The sequencing input was naive CD4+ T cells from blood. DNA for the CDR3: TGTGCCAGCACCCGCACAGGGACGCATGAGCAGTTCTTC. Protein: CASTRTGTHEQFF.